A selection of T cell receptor beta chains follows, all from one sample in a study of stem cell transplantation in POMP-related autoinflammatory disease. The protocol was immunoSEQ multiplex PCR, while the TCRdb copy is restricted to in-frame clones and leaves out a portion. Here the sample spans approximately 4,900 clones, under 95% being singletons. The sample here was CD8+ T cells from PBMCs, taken after stem cell transplantation. The receptor set was obtained from a human patient with POMP-related autoinflammation and immune dysregulation (PRAID). The graft donor may have given rise to some T cells. The CDR3 runs from the conserved cysteine through the conserved F or W. Fields, in order: CDR3 protein, CDR3 DNA, V gene, clone size, J gene, D gene. D genes are given only for firm matches. Clone sizes are given selectively: once, few, many, or a class where the clone is expanded.

CDR3aa: CASSPLADTQYF
CDR3nt: TGTGCCAGCAGTCCCTTAGCGGATACGCAGTATTTT
v_gene: TRBV2
abundance: -
j_gene: TRBJ2-3
d_gene: -

CDR3aa: CASSQEGPPKPEQFF
CDR3nt: TGTGCCAGCAGCCAAGAGGGGCCCCCCAAGCCTGAGCAGTTCTTC
v_gene: TRBV4-2
abundance: -
j_gene: TRBJ2-1
d_gene: -

CDR3aa: CASSPGHRSYNEQFF
CDR3nt: TGTGCCAGCAGCCCGGGACACCGCTCCTACAATGAGCAGTTCTTC
v_gene: TRBV7-8
abundance: -
j_gene: TRBJ2-1
d_gene: -

CDR3aa: CASSQGITPGELFF
CDR3nt: TGTGCCAGTAGTCAGGGAATAACTCCCGGGGAGCTGTTTTTT
v_gene: TRBV19
abundance: -
j_gene: TRBJ2-2
d_gene: -

CDR3aa: CASSGWTGGDYGYTF
CDR3nt: TGTGCCAGTAGTGGCTGGACAGGGGGTGACTATGGCTACACCTTC
v_gene: TRBV19
abundance: -
j_gene: TRBJ1-2
d_gene: TRBD1

CDR3aa: CASSLDRAEETQYF
CDR3nt: TGTGCCAGCAGCCTGGACAGGGCCGAAGAGACCCAGTACTTC
v_gene: TRBV5-6
abundance: -
j_gene: TRBJ2-5
d_gene: TRBD1

CDR3aa: CASSSRETYEQYF
CDR3nt: TGTGCCAGCAGCTCGAGAGAAACCTACGAGCAGTACTTC
v_gene: TRBV7-8
abundance: -
j_gene: TRBJ2-7
d_gene: -

CDR3aa: CATPDRPSNQPQHF
CDR3nt: TGTGCCACCCCCGACCGACCTAGCAATCAGCCCCAGCATTTT
v_gene: TRBV27
abundance: -
j_gene: TRBJ1-5
d_gene: -

CDR3aa: CATSGGDLNEQFF
CDR3nt: TGTGCCACCAGCGGAGGGGATCTGAATGAGCAGTTCTTC
v_gene: TRBV24-1
abundance: -
j_gene: TRBJ2-1
d_gene: -

CDR3aa: CASSPSADPRNEQYF
CDR3nt: TGTGCCAGCAGCCCCTCAGCGGATCCTCGGAACGAGCAGTACTTC
v_gene: TRBV16
abundance: -
j_gene: TRBJ2-7
d_gene: -

CDR3aa: CASIGTSSPLHF
CDR3nt: TGTGCCAGCATCGGGACTAGCTCACCCCTCCACTTT
v_gene: TRBV7-9
abundance: -
j_gene: TRBJ1-6
d_gene: -

CDR3aa: CASSFLTDSTGELFF
CDR3nt: TGCGCCAGCAGCTTTCTGACAGATTCCACCGGGGAGCTGTTTTTT
v_gene: TRBV5-1
abundance: -
j_gene: TRBJ2-2
d_gene: -

CDR3aa: CASSLAGALYNEQFF
CDR3nt: TGTGCCAGCAGCTTAGCGGGAGCTCTCTACAATGAGCAGTTCTTC
v_gene: TRBV7-9
abundance: -
j_gene: TRBJ2-1
d_gene: -

CDR3aa: CAWRLGHEQYF
CDR3nt: TGTGCCTGGAGACTAGGTCACGAGCAGTACTTC
v_gene: TRBV30
abundance: -
j_gene: TRBJ2-7
d_gene: -

CDR3aa: CASSEPQEAFF
CDR3nt: TGTGCCAGCAGTGAACCGCAGGAAGCTTTCTTT
v_gene: TRBV6-1
abundance: -
j_gene: TRBJ1-1
d_gene: -

CDR3aa: CASSVELAGPSRAGELFF
CDR3nt: TGTGCCAGCAGCGTGGAACTAGCGGGGCCCTCGAGAGCCGGGGAGCTGTTTTTT
v_gene: TRBV9
abundance: few
j_gene: TRBJ2-2
d_gene: TRBD2

CDR3aa: CASRSGTSLHNEQFF
CDR3nt: TGTGCCAGTAGGTCGGGGACTAGCCTTCACAATGAGCAGTTCTTC
v_gene: TRBV19
abundance: -
j_gene: TRBJ2-1
d_gene: TRBD2

CDR3aa: CASSQDRAGPYEQYF
CDR3nt: TGCGCCAGCAGCCAAGATCGGGCAGGGCCCTACGAGCAGTACTTC
v_gene: TRBV4-3
abundance: few
j_gene: TRBJ2-7
d_gene: -

CDR3aa: CSVGKRSSYNEQFF
CDR3nt: TGCAGCGTTGGAAAGCGGAGCTCCTACAATGAGCAGTTCTTC
v_gene: TRBV29-1
abundance: -
j_gene: TRBJ2-1
d_gene: -

CDR3aa: CASSLGDTEAFF
CDR3nt: TGTGCCAGCAGCTTAGGGGATACTGAAGCTTTCTTT
v_gene: TRBV11-2
abundance: once
j_gene: TRBJ1-1
d_gene: -

CDR3aa: CASSIAPDEQFF
CDR3nt: TGTGCCAGTAGTATAGCCCCGGATGAGCAGTTCTTC
v_gene: TRBV19
abundance: -
j_gene: TRBJ2-1
d_gene: -

CDR3aa: CASSPPGLKNEQFF
CDR3nt: TGTGCCAGCAGTCCTCCGGGACTAAAAAATGAGCAGTTCTTC
v_gene: TRBV7-3
abundance: -
j_gene: TRBJ2-1
d_gene: TRBD2

CDR3aa: CASSAHYEQYF
CDR3nt: TGTGCCAGCAGCGCACACTACGAGCAGTACTTC
v_gene: TRBV7-9
abundance: few
j_gene: TRBJ2-7
d_gene: -

CDR3aa: CASSGRAGGTGELFF
CDR3nt: TGTGCCAGCAGCGGCCGAGCGGGAGGGACCGGGGAGCTGTTTTTT
v_gene: TRBV7-9
abundance: once
j_gene: TRBJ2-2
d_gene: TRBD2

CDR3aa: CASMHRGSYEQYF
CDR3nt: TGTGCCAGTATGCACAGGGGATCCTACGAGCAGTACTTC
v_gene: TRBV6-5
abundance: -
j_gene: TRBJ2-7
d_gene: TRBD1

CDR3aa: CAWSSGQGKTQPQHF
CDR3nt: TGTGCCTGGAGCTCCGGACAGGGGAAAACTCAGCCCCAGCATTTT
v_gene: TRBV30
abundance: -
j_gene: TRBJ1-5
d_gene: TRBD1

CDR3aa: CASSIAGLPANTGELFF
CDR3nt: TGTGCCAGTAGTATAGCCGGCTTGCCTGCGAACACCGGGGAGCTGTTTTTT
v_gene: TRBV19
abundance: once
j_gene: TRBJ2-2
d_gene: -

CDR3aa: CASGTSSYNEQFF
CDR3nt: TGTGCCAGTGGGACTAGCTCCTACAATGAGCAGTTCTTC
v_gene: TRBV6-5
abundance: -
j_gene: TRBJ2-1
d_gene: TRBD2

CDR3aa: CASSSTGRAEAFF
CDR3nt: TGTGCCAGTAGTTCGACAGGGCGGGCTGAAGCTTTCTTT
v_gene: TRBV19
abundance: -
j_gene: TRBJ1-1
d_gene: TRBD1

CDR3aa: CASSAATTRGDTQYF
CDR3nt: TGTGCCAGCAGTGCGGCGACTACCCGTGGGGATACGCAGTATTTT
v_gene: TRBV2
abundance: -
j_gene: TRBJ2-3
d_gene: -

CDR3aa: CASSPSGGLSSPLHF
CDR3nt: TGTGCCAGCAGCCCAAGTGGGGGACTAAGTTCACCCCTCCACTTT
v_gene: TRBV9
abundance: -
j_gene: TRBJ1-6
d_gene: -

CDR3aa: CASSWTQGSQPQHF
CDR3nt: TGTGCCAGCAGCTGGACACAGGGGTCTCAGCCCCAGCATTTT
v_gene: TRBV7-2
abundance: -
j_gene: TRBJ1-5
d_gene: TRBD1

CDR3aa: CATSRGADTEAFF
CDR3nt: TGTGCCACCTCCCGGGGGGCGGACACTGAAGCTTTCTTT
v_gene: TRBV19
abundance: -
j_gene: TRBJ1-1
d_gene: -

CDR3aa: CASSLLAGGSGEQYF
CDR3nt: TGTGCCAGCAGCTTGCTAGCGGGAGGGTCTGGCGAGCAGTACTTC
v_gene: TRBV5-6
abundance: -
j_gene: TRBJ2-7
d_gene: TRBD2

CDR3aa: CARTGGRERGEQFF
CDR3nt: TGTGCCCGCACTGGGGGGCGGGAGAGGGGTGAGCAGTTCTTC
v_gene: TRBV2
abundance: -
j_gene: TRBJ2-1
d_gene: -

CDR3aa: CAWMQGLWGYTF
CDR3nt: TGTGCCTGGATGCAGGGTCTTTGGGGCTACACCTTC
v_gene: TRBV30
abundance: -
j_gene: TRBJ1-2
d_gene: -

CDR3aa: CATGGGAGELFF
CDR3nt: TGTGCCACGGGGGGTGGTGCCGGGGAGCTGTTTTTT
v_gene: TRBV9
abundance: -
j_gene: TRBJ2-2
d_gene: TRBD2

CDR3aa: CASREGLAQYF
CDR3nt: TGTGCCAGTCGGGAAGGTCTCGCGCAGTACTTC
v_gene: TRBV19
abundance: -
j_gene: TRBJ2-7
d_gene: -

CDR3aa: CASSLLADTQYF
CDR3nt: TGTGCCAGCAGCTTACTAGCAGATACGCAGTATTTT
v_gene: TRBV5-4
abundance: -
j_gene: TRBJ2-3
d_gene: -

CDR3aa: CASSYYSTNEQFF
CDR3nt: TGTGCCAGCAGTTACTACTCTACCAATGAGCAGTTCTTC
v_gene: TRBV6-5
abundance: -
j_gene: TRBJ2-1
d_gene: -

CDR3aa: CASTSGLSSYEQYF
CDR3nt: TGTGCCAGCACCTCGGGCCTGAGTTCCTACGAGCAGTACTTC
v_gene: TRBV5-6
abundance: -
j_gene: TRBJ2-7
d_gene: -

CDR3aa: CATSDFKSNYGYTF
CDR3nt: TGTGCCACCAGTGATTTCAAGTCTAACTATGGCTACACCTTC
v_gene: TRBV24-1
abundance: -
j_gene: TRBJ1-2
d_gene: -

CDR3aa: CASSYGGDTEAFF
CDR3nt: TGTGCCAGCAGTTATGGTGGGGACACTGAAGCTTTCTTT
v_gene: TRBV12-3/TRBV12-4
abundance: -
j_gene: TRBJ1-1
d_gene: -

CDR3aa: CASSLADGSNQPQHF
CDR3nt: TGTGCCAGCAGCTTAGCCGACGGGAGCAATCAGCCCCAGCATTTT
v_gene: TRBV7-9
abundance: -
j_gene: TRBJ1-5
d_gene: -

CDR3aa: CASSLGVDYPYEQYF
CDR3nt: TGTGCCAGCTCCCTGGGGGTTGACTACCCCTACGAGCAGTACTTC
v_gene: TRBV7-8
abundance: -
j_gene: TRBJ2-7
d_gene: -

CDR3aa: CASSGRTSGVSTDTQYF
CDR3nt: TGCGCCAGCAGCGGACGGACTAGCGGGGTTAGCACAGATACGCAGTATTTT
v_gene: TRBV4-1
abundance: -
j_gene: TRBJ2-3
d_gene: TRBD2